The source of this TCR beta chain is a study of read filtering for tumor transcriptome and immune sequencing. The wider study: RNA-seq yielded only about 75 to 1,300 TCR reads, IR-seq about 4 to 10.27 million.

The germline V and J ends were trimmed by 11 bases and 3 bases, with 12 bases remaining between them. The length of the CDR3 is 12 residues. Study observations and caveats: RNA-seq captured clonotypes less deeply and reliably than IR-seq. Correlation between methods rose after single-read clonotypes were removed. About 81.9% of IR-seq clonotypes had a single read, yet these held 3% to 4% of reads.

A word on this clonotype: Its specificity is not known.

This library used approximately 390 ng RNA and molecular barcoded adaptors spanning alpha/delta and beta/gamma chains. TCRdb re-derived calls from the reads in MiXCR, one entry per CDR3 protein. The profile shows 55,000 to 60,000 distinct CDR3 sequences, roughly an eighth of them singletons. The sequence was obtained from a donor at least 40 years old with multiple myeloma. The sample was a population of CD138-negative cells sorted from bone marrow. The chain uses TRBV12-3 or TRBV12-4 and TRBJ2-3, with D unresolved. The CDR3 loop is CASEAATDTQYF. DNA of the CDR3: TGTGCCTCTGAGGCGGCTACAGATACGCAGTATTTT.